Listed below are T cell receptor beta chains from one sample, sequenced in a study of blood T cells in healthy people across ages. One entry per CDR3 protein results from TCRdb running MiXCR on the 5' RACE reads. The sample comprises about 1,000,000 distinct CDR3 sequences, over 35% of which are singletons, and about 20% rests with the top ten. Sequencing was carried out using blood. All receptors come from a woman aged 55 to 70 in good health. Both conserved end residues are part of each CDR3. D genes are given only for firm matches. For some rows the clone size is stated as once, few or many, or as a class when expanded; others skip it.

CSARDRRSNQPRHF	TRBV20-1	TRBJ1-5	.	.
CSLGQGANEQFF	TRBV29-1	TRBJ2-1	TRBD1	.
CASSDLAGGVLSYNEQFF	TRBV2	TRBJ2-1	TRBD2	few
CASSPGGLNIQYF	TRBV7-9	TRBJ2-4	.	.
CASSQDRKNIQYF	TRBV4-2	TRBJ2-4	.	few
CASSLGEMETQYF	TRBV4-1	TRBJ2-5	.	few
CASSQSGKNGYTF	TRBV3-1	TRBJ1-2	.	.
CASSVVFNSPLHF	TRBV9	TRBJ1-6	.	.
CASSYQGQGNQPQHF	TRBV6-6	TRBJ1-5	TRBD1	.
CASSSTDSLSSYEQYF	TRBV7-9	TRBJ2-7	.	.
CASSLTPGSPRETQYF	TRBV6-5	.	.	.
CSVDGLAGTGDTQYF	TRBV29-1	TRBJ2-3	TRBD2	.
CASSFGASGRAVETQYF	TRBV27	TRBJ2-5	TRBD2	.